This T cell receptor beta chain came from a study of long-term antiretroviral therapy in people with HIV (dated by TCRdb to between 2021 and 2022). General notes on the study: The earliest samples were collected about a decade before the 2015 WHO recommendation for immediate ART, when ART was typically delayed until CD4 counts fell. Whether ART initiation and durable HIV suppression were associated with changes in peripheral blood TRB repertoire composition and diversity was tested in a retrospective serial study. The cohort contributed fewer than 200 cryopreserved PBMC samples from a few dozen adults with confirmed HIV infection, collected serially over a mean of approximately 6 years (range 1-12). Among the 30 or so participants with HIV, ten to eleven were female. Test extractions of a monoclonal T-cell line alongside some 35 polyclonal samples showed no cross-contamination during QIAcube processing. Points the paper makes about the study in general: Because pre-ART samples had limited cell numbers, profiling was done on unsorted PBMC rather than on sorted CD4+ and CD8+ T cells. Since PBMC availability was limited, sequencing covered only the TCR beta chain, with no alpha chain pairing. Narrower CDR3 length ranges were observed in HIV repertoires than in controls, and an antigen-experienced repertoire with only a slight naive shift after ART was suggested by the network structure. Inferences about post-ART repertoire changes are limited because no data were available on ART adherence, viral resistance or therapy changes. ART initiation was associated with a significant increase in TRB diversity, but diversity stayed significantly below transplant donor controls even after long-term ART. Expanded TRB clones identified before ART initiation dominated the repertoire across all time points, though the dominance fluctuated and decreased in many PLHIV after ART. Samples dated from about 2004 to 2018, and the ART regimens used may be less effective than current ones.

The immunoSEQ hsTCRB v3.0 assay was used at survey level resolution to sequence the TRB variable region. The target sequencing depth for TRB was about 40,000-50,000 T-cell genomes per sample. An Illumina MiSeq with a v3 150-cycle kit was used to sequence the pooled TRB libraries. Under the source paper's analysis protocol: Repertoire analysis was run in R within a reproducible Nextflow workflow that covered QC, data transformation and analysis. LymphoSeq2, an R package for AIRR-Seq data exploration, was used to implement custom analyses. A few samples yielding fewer than 5000 total TRB sequences were excluded, leaving 150 to 200 analyzed HIV repertoires. Among the 190 or so HIV repertoires that were kept, around 60 were collected before ART initiation and about 130 were collected after ART initiation. Each repertoire was downsampled to 5000 TRB nucleotide sequences, and summary statistics were averaged across 100 downsampling iterations. The analysis kept only TRB sequences whose CDR3 regions were at least seven amino acids long. Diversity was assessed using a clonality score derived from Shannon entropy and using the Gini coefficient. In the repertoire networks, any two of the top 5000 CDR3 amino acid sequences were linked whenever the two sequences differed by an edit distance of one. For TRB CDR3 amino acid sequences, GLIPH2 was used to predict antigen specificity groups and MHC restriction. To flag known associations with CMV, EBV, HIV or tissue antigens, CDR3 amino acid sequences were compared against VDJdb and McPAS-TCR. Pre-ART, post-ART and control groups were compared with Wilcoxon signed-rank tests and Holm-Bonferroni correction. TCRdb obtained this table from immuneACCESS and retained in-frame rearrangements with V and J assigned. These tables miss some clones; where compared with another copy, unresolved V genes account for less than half of the shortfall, and the remainder is unexplained. For V, J and clone size, that table is used; D and trimming come from the DNA. A total of 30,000 to 40,000 clones appear in this sample, around 80% of them only once. The top ten clonotypes cover around 5% of the sample.

In the case of this clone: Its antigen is not yet known. Base qualities are not at hand, and no much larger clone is one base apart.

Participants were included only if at least one PBMC sample before ART initiation and at least two post-ART samples were available. Treatment was received in the United States of America by all participants with HIV. Before DNA extraction, cryopreserved samples containing about 0.9-10 million PBMC were thawed and washed. At the time of the earliest PBMC sample, participants with HIV were aged between roughly 23 and 60 years. Per participant, PBMC samples came from 1-4 timepoints prior to ART initiation and 2-8 timepoints following ART initiation, for a median of 7 samples. Serial HIV viral load, CD4+ T-cell count, ART history and demographic data were obtained for every participant. Genomic DNA was extracted from unsorted PBMC with a Qiagen kit on a QIAcube, processed in batches of 12 samples. Its CDR3 holds 16 amino acids, cysteine through phenylalanine. Here the CDR3 DNA is all that survives: 48 bases in frame from base 1. In the germline V gene, CDR1 corresponds to LGHNA and CDR2 to YSLEER. V trim: 4 bases; J trim: 5 bases; unmatched bases: 3.

Sequences were derived from unsorted PBMCs, sampled 1.5 years after starting antiretroviral therapy. The clonotype comes from a man between 18 and 29 years old with HIV. The receptor chain draws on TRBV4-3 and TRBJ2-1, and 15 junction bases match TRBD2. The CDR3 reads as follows: CASSRGTSGRNNEQFF. The sequenced DNA is TGCGCCAGCAGCCGCGGGACTAGCGGGAGGAACAATGAGCAGTTCTTC.